The next 7 T cell receptor beta chains were all read from a single sample in a study of blood T cell repertoires in COVID-19. TCRdb's table, derived via immunoSEQ multiplex PCR, lists solely in-frame clones and lacks some. Of some 100,000 clones listed, approximately 87% were seen once; the top ten hold approximately 1.5%. Input material: peripheral blood. The source of these receptors is a human donor with active COVID-19. The donor label of this sample is uncertain.

This rearrangement joins TRBV5-1 to TRBJ2-7; D is undetermined. Germline V gene data show CDR1 as SGHRS and CDR2 as YFSETQ. V was trimmed by 0 bases and J by 3 bases, leaving 7 bases between them. The CDR3 is made up of 13 amino acids. CDR3 sequence: CASSLEQNYEQYF. The CDR3 nucleotides read TGCGCCAGCAGCTTGGAACAGAACTACGAGCAGTACTTC.

The J gene is TRBJ1-6, the V gene TRBV4-3; the D gene is possibly TRBD1 (5 bases). Trimming stripped 3 bases from V and 9 bases from J, with 12 bases between. This CDR3 contains 14 residues. Germline CDR1 reads LGHNA; CDR2 reads YSLEER. The CDR3 DNA sequence: TGCGCCAGCAGCCAGCAGGGAAGTTTTTCACCCCTCCACTTT. It encodes CASSQQGSFSPLHF.

The rearrangement links TRBV5-1 to TRBJ1-3; unclear D gene. The V and J ends lost 0 bases and 8 bases respectively, with 12 bases between them. The germline V gene has CDR1 SGHRS and CDR2 YFSETQ. The CDR3 has 14 amino acids. The CDR3 bases are TGCGCCAGCAGCTTGGCCTCTGGGCCCTACACCATATATTTT. This sequence encodes CASSLASGPYTIYF.

The chain is built from TRBV19 and TRBJ2-5; 8 bases agree with TRBD1. The germline V gene encodes CDR1 LNHDA and CDR2 SQIVND (reference sequence). Losses at the gene ends were 8 bases for V and 2 bases for J; bases not matched to a gene: 13. This CDR3 region has 16 residues. The DNA of the CDR3 is TGTGCCAGTGGACGGTCCGGGACAGGCCTTCAAGAGACCCAGTACTTC. Its protein is CASGRSGTGLQETQYF.

The chain uses TRBV5-1 and TRBJ1-2, with D perhaps TRBD1 (5 bases). V gave up 4 bases and J gave up 3 bases, with 13 bases separating them. CDR1 and CDR2 (germline): SGHRS, YFSETQ. The CDR3 is made up of 14 amino acids. The DNA for the CDR3 is TGCGCCAGCAGCGGATTAAGGGGCGACTATGGCTACACCTTC. It specifies CASSGLRGDYGYTF. The full variable domain, rest sourced from reference TRBV5-1 and TRBJ1-2, is KAGVTQTPRYLIKTRGQQVTLSCSPISGHRSVSWYQQTPGQGLQFLFEYFSETQRNKGNFPGRFSGRQFSNSRSEMNVSTLELGDSALYLCASSGLRGDYGYTFGSGTRLTVV.

V usage is TRBV7-9 and J usage is TRBJ2-7; 7 bases are a match to TRBD2. The length of the CDR3 is 13 residues. V shed 5 bases, J shed 2 bases, and the junction held 3 bases outside the gene matches. Per the germline V gene, CDR1 is SEHNR and CDR2 is FQNEAQ (reference sequence). CDR3 sequence: CASSHGLAYEQYF. CDR3 DNA sequence: TGTGCCAGCAGCCACGGACTAGCCTACGAGCAGTACTTC.

The chain couples TRBV30 to TRBJ1-6; weak D call: TRBD1 (6 bases). The CDR3 loop spans 16 amino acids. The germline CDR1 and CDR2 sequences are GTSNPN and SVGIG (reference sequence). Trimming cost V 0 bases and J 2 bases, with 11 bases left between them. The CDR3, as DNA: TGTGCCTGGAGTGTGGGCAGGGGCACCTATAATTCACCCCTCCACTTT. Protein: CAWSVGRGTYNSPLHF. Full variable domain (outside the CDR3, taken from reference TRBV30 and TRBJ1-6): SQTIHQWPATLVQPVGSPLSLECTVEGTSNPNLYWYRQAAGRGLQLLFYSVGIGQISSEVPQNLSASRPQDRQFILSSKKLLLSDSGFYLCAWSVGRGTYNSPLHFGNGTRLTVT.